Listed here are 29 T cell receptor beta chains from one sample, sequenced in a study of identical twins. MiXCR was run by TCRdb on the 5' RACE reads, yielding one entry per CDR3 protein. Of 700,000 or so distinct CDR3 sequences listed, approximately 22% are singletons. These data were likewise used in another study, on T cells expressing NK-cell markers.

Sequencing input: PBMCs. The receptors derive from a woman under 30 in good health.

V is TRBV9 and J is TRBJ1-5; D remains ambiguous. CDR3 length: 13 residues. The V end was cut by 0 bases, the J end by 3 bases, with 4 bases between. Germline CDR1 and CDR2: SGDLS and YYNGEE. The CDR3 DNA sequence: TGTGCCAGCAGCGTAGAGCCCAATCAGCCCCAGCATTTT. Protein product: CASSVEPNQPQHF.

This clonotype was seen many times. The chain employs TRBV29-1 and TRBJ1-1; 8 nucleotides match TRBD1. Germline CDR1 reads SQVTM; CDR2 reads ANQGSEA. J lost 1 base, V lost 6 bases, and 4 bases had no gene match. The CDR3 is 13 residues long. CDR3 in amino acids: CSVTGTGNTEAFF. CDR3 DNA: TGCAGCGTAACCGGGACAGGGAACACTGAAGCTTTCTTT. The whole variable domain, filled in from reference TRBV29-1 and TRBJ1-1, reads SAVISQKPSRDICQRGTSLTIQCQVDSQVTMMFWYRQQPGQSLTLIATANQGSEATYESGFVIDKFPISRPNLTFSTLTVSNMSPEDSSIYLCSVTGTGNTEAFFGQGTRLTVV.

The CDR3 spells CASSQFTGTQFF. The CDR3 coding sequence is TGTGCCAGCAGCCAATTCACCGGGACCCAGTTCTTC. The chain couples TRBV3-1 to TRBJ2-1; D tentatively fits TRBD1 or TRBD2 (5 bases each). Trimming took off 2 bases at V and 13 bases at J, with 12 bases between the two ends. The CDR3 spans 12 residues. Germline values: CDR1 LGHDT, CDR2 YNNKEL (reference sequence).

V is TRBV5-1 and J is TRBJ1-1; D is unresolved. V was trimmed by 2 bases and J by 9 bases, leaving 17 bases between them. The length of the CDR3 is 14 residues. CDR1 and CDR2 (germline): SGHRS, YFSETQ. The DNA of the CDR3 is TGCGCCAGCAGCTTCCTCGGTGGGGATAAACAAGCTTTCTTT. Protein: CASSFLGGDKQAFF.

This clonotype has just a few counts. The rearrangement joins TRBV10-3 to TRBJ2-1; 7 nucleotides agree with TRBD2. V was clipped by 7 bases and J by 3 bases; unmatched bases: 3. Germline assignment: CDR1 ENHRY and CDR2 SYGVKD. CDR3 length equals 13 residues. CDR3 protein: CAIKRDDYNEQFF. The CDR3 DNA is TGTGCCATCAAGCGGGATGACTACAATGAGCAGTTCTTC.

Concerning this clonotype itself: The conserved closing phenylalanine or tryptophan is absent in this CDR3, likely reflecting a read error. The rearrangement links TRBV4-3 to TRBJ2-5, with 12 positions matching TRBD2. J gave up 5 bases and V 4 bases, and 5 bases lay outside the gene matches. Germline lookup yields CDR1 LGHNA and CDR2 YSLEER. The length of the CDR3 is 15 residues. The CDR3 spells CASSPGLAGMETQYL. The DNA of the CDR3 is TGCGCCAGCAGCCCTGGACTAGCGGGAATGGAGACCCAGTACCTC.

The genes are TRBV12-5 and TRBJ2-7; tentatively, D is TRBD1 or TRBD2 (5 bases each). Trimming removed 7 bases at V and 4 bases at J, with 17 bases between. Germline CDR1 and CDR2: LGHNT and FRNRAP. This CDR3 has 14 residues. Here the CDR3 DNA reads TGTGCTAGTGCCGCGGGTACAGGTCCGTACGAGCAGTACTTC. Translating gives CASAAGTGPYEQYF.

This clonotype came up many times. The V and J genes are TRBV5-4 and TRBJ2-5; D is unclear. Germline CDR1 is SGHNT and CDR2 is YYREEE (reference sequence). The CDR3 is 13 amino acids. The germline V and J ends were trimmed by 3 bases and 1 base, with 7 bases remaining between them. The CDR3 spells CASSSRFQETQYF. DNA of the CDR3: TGTGCCAGCAGCTCGCGTTTCCAAGAGACCCAGTACTTC.

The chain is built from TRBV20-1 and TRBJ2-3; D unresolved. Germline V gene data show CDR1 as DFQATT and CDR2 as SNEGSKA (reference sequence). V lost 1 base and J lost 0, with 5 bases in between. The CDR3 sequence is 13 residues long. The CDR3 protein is CSARVGSTDTQYF. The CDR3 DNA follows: TGCAGTGCTAGAGTCGGGAGCACAGATACGCAGTATTTT.

CDR3 loop: CATSWGPQETQYF. In DNA form, the CDR3 reads TGTGCCACCAGCTGGGGCCCCCAAGAGACCCAGTACTTC. The chain links TRBV15 to TRBJ2-5, with TRBD1 as a possible D gene (5 bases). V dropped 5 bases and J dropped 1 base, with 8 bases sitting between them. CDR1 LNHNV and CDR2 YYDKDF come from the germline V gene (reference sequence). This CDR3 has 13 residues.

CDR3 in DNA: TGCAGTGCTTCAGACGACTCCTATAATTCACCCCTCCACTTT. This gives the protein CSASDDSYNSPLHF. The rearrangement joins TRBV20-1 to TRBJ1-6; D remains unclear. V lost 5 bases and J 0 bases, leaving 8 bases between the germline ends. CDR3 size: 14 residues. In germline, CDR1 is DFQATT, CDR2 SNEGSKA (reference sequence).

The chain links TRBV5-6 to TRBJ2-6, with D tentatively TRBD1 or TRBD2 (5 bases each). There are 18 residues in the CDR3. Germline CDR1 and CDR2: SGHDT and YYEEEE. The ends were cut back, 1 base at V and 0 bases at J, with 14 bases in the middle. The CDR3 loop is CASSLRWGRVSGANVLTF. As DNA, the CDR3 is TGTGCCAGCAGCTTGAGGTGGGGACGCGTCTCTGGGGCCAACGTCCTGACTTTC.

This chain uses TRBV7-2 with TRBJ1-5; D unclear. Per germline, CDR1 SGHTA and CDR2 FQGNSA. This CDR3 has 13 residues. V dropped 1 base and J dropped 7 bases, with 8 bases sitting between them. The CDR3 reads CASSLDNLQPQHF. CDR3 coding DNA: TGTGCCAGCAGCTTAGATAATTTACAGCCCCAGCATTTT.

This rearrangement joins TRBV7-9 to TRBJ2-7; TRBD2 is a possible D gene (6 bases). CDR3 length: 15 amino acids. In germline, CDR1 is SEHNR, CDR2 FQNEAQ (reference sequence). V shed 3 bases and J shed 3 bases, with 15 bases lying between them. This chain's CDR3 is CASSFPGLGDYEQYF. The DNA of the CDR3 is TGTGCCAGCAGCTTCCCGGGACTTGGGGACTACGAGCAGTACTTC.

The CDR3 sequence: CSAPKDGQSTIQYF. The CDR3 DNA reads TGCAGTGCCCCAAAGGACGGCCAATCCACCATTCAGTACTTC. This chain uses TRBV20-1 with TRBJ2-4; the D is unclear. Germline CDR1 reads DFQATT; CDR2 reads SNEGSKA (reference sequence). CDR3 length: 14 residues. Trimming removed 6 bases from V and 9 bases from J, with 21 bases in between.

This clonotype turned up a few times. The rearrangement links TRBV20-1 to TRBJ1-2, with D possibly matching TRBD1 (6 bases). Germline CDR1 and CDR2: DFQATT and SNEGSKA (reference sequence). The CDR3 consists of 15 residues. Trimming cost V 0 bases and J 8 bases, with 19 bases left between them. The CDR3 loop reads CSARDRTRGRGGYTF. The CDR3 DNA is TGCAGTGCTAGAGACCGGACCAGGGGAAGAGGAGGCTACACCTTC.

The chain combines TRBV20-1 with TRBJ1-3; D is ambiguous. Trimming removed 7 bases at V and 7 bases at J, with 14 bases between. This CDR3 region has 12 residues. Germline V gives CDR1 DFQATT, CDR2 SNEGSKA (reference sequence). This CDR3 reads CSGVGFRNTIYF. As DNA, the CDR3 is TGCAGTGGGGTGGGTTTCCGGAACACCATATATTTT.

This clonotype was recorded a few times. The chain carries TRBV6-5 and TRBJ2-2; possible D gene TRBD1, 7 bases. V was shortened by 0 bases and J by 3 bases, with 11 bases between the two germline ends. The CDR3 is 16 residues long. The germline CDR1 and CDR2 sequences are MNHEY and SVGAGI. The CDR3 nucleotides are TGTGCCAGCAGTTACTCGCGGGGACAGCACACCGGGGAGCTGTTTTTT. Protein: CASSYSRGQHTGELFF.

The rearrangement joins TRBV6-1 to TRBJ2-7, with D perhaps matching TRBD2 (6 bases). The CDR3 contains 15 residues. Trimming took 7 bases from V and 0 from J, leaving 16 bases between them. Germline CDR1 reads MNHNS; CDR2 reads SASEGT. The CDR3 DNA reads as TGTGCCAGCACCTATCTTGCGGGGTCCTCCTACGAGCAGTACTTC. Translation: CASTYLAGSSYEQYF.

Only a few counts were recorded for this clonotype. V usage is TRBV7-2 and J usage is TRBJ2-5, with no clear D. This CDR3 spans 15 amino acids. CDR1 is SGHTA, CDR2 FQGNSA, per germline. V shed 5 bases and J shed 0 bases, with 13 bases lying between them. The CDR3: CASSPRTLYQETQYF. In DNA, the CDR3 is TGTGCCAGCAGCCCCAGGACCCTGTACCAAGAGACCCAGTACTTC.

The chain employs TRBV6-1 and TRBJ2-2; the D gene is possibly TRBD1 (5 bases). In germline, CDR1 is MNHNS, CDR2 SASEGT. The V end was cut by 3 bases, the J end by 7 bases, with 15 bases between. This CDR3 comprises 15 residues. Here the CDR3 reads CASSDRAASIGELFF. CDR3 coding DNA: TGTGCCAGCAGTGACAGGGCAGCCTCAATCGGGGAGCTGTTTTTT.

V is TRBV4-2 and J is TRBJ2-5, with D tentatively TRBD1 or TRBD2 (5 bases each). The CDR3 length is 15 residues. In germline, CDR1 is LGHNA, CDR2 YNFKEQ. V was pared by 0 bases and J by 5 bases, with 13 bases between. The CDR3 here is CASSQEWNGAETQYF. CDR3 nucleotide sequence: TGTGCCAGCAGCCAAGAATGGAACGGGGCTGAGACCCAGTACTTC.

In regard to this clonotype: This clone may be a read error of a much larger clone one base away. This CDR3 reads CSASPNTEAFF. CDR3 sequence (DNA): TGCAGTGCTAGCCCGAACACTGAAGCTTTCTTT. This chain joins TRBV20-1 and TRBJ1-1; no reliable D call. With 3 bases removed from V and 1 base from J, the gap between germline ends came to 3 bases. The length of the CDR3 is 11 residues. Germline CDR1 reads DFQATT; CDR2 reads SNEGSKA (reference sequence).

CDR3: CASSQGGGAFF. As DNA, the CDR3 is TGTGCCAGCAGCCAAGGAGGGGGAGCTTTCTTT. The chain carries TRBV14 and TRBJ1-1, with D possibly TRBD1 on 6 matching bases. Germline V CDR1 and CDR2: SGHDN, FVKESK. This CDR3 spans 11 amino acids. Between the trimmed V and J ends, which lost 1 base and 10 bases, there was a span of 7 bases.

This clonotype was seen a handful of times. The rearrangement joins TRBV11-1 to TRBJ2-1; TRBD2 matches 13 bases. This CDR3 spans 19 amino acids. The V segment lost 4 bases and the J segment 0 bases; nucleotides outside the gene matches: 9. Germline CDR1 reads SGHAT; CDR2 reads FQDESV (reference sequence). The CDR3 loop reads CASSSPGLAGSYSYNEQFF. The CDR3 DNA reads TGTGCCAGCAGCTCTCCGGGACTAGCGGGATCTTACTCCTACAATGAGCAGTTCTTC.

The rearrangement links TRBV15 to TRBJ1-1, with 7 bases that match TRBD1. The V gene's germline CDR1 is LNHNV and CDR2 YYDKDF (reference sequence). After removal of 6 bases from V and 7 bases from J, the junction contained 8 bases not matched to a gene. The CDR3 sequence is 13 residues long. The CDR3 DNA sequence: TGTGCCACCAGTAACAGGGGACGGGTTGAAGCTTTCTTT. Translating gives CATSNRGRVEAFF.

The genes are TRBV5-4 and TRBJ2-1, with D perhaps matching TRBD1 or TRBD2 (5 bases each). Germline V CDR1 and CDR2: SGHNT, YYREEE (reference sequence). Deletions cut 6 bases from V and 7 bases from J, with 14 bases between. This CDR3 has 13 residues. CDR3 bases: TGTGCCAGCATCCGGGACCAGACGAATGAGCAGTTCTTC. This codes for CASIRDQTNEQFF.

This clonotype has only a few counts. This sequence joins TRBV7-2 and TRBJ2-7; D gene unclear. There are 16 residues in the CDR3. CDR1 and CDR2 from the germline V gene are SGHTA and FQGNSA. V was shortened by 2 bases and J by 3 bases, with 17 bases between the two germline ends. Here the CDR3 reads CASSLTPIRRNYEQYF. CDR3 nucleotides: TGTGCCAGCAGCTTAACTCCGATCCGTCGAAACTACGAGCAGTACTTC.

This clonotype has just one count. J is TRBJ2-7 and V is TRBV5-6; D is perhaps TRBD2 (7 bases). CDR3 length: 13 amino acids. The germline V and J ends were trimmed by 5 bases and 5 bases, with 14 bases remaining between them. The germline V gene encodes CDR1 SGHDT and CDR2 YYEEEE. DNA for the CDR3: TGTGCCAGCAGAATCCGCGGGGGCGACGAGCAGTACTTC. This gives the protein CASRIRGGDEQYF.